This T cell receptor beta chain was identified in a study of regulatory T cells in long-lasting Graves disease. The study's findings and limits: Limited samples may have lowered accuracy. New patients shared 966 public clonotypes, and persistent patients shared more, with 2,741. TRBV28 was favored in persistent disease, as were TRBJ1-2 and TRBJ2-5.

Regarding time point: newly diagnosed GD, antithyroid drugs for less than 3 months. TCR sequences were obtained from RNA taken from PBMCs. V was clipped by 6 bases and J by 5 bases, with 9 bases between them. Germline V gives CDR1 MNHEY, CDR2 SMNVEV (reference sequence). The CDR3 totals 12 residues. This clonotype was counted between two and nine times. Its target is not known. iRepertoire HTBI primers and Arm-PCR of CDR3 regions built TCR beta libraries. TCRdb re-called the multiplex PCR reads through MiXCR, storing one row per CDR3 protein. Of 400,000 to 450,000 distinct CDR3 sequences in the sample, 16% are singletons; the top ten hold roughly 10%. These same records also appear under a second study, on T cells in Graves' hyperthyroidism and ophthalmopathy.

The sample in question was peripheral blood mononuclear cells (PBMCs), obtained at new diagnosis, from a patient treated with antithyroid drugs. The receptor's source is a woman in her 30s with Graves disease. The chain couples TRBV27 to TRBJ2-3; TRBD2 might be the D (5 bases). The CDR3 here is CASRLGVDTQYF. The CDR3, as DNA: TGTGCCAGCAGGCTCGGGGTAGATACGCAGTATTTT.